The 22 T cell receptor beta chains presented below share a single source sample, sequenced in a study of OX40 agonist ivuxolimab in advanced cancers. The repertoire was sequenced with immunoSEQ multiplex PCR; TCRdb's copy has only in-frame clones and lacks some. The sample records over 80,000 clones, about 89% being singletons. Here the sequenced sample was CD4+ or CD8+ T cells sorted from blood, taken in a trial of the OX40 agonist ivuxolimab. The receptors originated from an adult with an advanced solid tumor such as melanoma, head and neck, liver or kidney cancer.

In nucleotides, the CDR3 is TGTGCCAGCTCAGCGAGCTCCTACGAGCAGTACTTC. This sequence encodes CASSASSYEQYF. The rearrangement joins TRBV18 to TRBJ2-7; the D is unclear. The CDR3 extends over 12 amino acids. Germline CDR1 is KGHSH and CDR2 is LQKENI. Between the trimmed V and J ends, which lost 5 bases and 0 bases, there was a span of 5 bases.

Written as DNA, the CDR3 is TGTGCCAGCTCCAGGGGCCCCTACAATGAGCAGTTCTTC. Protein product: CASSRGPYNEQFF. The chain links TRBV19 to TRBJ2-1, with a possible D match to TRBD1 (6 bases). Germline loops: CDR1 LNHDA, CDR2 SQIVND (reference sequence). The CDR3 has 13 amino acids. Deletions cut 9 bases from V and 2 bases from J, with 11 bases between. Variable domain in full (rest from reference TRBV19 and TRBJ2-1): DGGITQSPKYLFRKEGQNVTLSCEQNLNHDAMYWYRQDPGQGLRLIYYSQIVNDFQKGDIAEGYSVSREKKESFPLTVTSAQKNPTAFYLCASSRGPYNEQFFGPGTRLTVL.

This rearrangement joins TRBV5-1 to TRBJ2-1, with 8 bases fitting TRBD2. The CDR3 consists of 14 residues. Trimming cost V 4 bases and J 4 bases; bases outside gene matches: 4. Per the germline V gene, CDR1 is SGHRS and CDR2 is YFSETQ. The CDR3 DNA is TGCGCCAGCAGCCTACTAGCGGAATACAATGAGCAGTTCTTC. This encodes CASSLLAEYNEQFF.

This clone has a handful of counts. The V call is TRBV30, the J call TRBJ1-1; D is ambiguous. Trimming took 2 bases from V and 4 from J, leaving 14 bases between them. Germline V gives CDR1 GTSNPN, CDR2 SVGIG (reference sequence). This CDR3 spans 14 amino acids. The CDR3, as DNA: TGTGCCTGGAGTCTAGTAGGAGGAGCCACTGAAGCTTTCTTT. This encodes CAWSLVGGATEAFF.

The chain uses TRBV5-1 and TRBJ2-3; 9 nucleotides agree with TRBD2. The V gene end was trimmed by 3 bases and the J gene end by 5 bases; junction bases not matched to a gene: 13. The CDR3 is made up of 17 amino acids. Germline assignment: CDR1 SGHRS and CDR2 YFSETQ. CDR3 region: CASSSVAAGGPGDTQYF. Written as DNA, the CDR3 is TGCGCCAGCAGCTCGGTCGCGGCGGGAGGGCCCGGAGATACGCAGTATTTT.

The chain carries TRBV28 and TRBJ1-2, with TRBD1 matching 12 bases. Germline lookup yields CDR1 MDHEN and CDR2 SYDVKM. J lost 8 bases, V lost 4 bases, and 8 bases had no gene match. The CDR3 is 15 amino acids. The CDR3 protein is CASSSPGQGARGYTF. Written as DNA, the CDR3 is TGTGCCAGCAGTTCACCGGGACAGGGGGCAAGAGGCTACACCTTC.

V gene TRBV6-1 combines with J gene TRBJ1-1; D remains ambiguous. In germline, CDR1 is MNHNS, CDR2 SASEGT. The V end was cut by 4 bases, the J end by 3 bases, with 12 bases between. The CDR3 length is 14 residues. The CDR3: CASSAEGADTEAFF. The CDR3 nucleotides are TGTGCCAGCAGTGCAGAGGGCGCTGACACTGAAGCTTTCTTT.

The genes are TRBV29-1 and TRBJ2-1; 12 bases agree with TRBD2. J was trimmed by 9 bases and V by 2 bases; bases with no gene match: 5. CDR1 is SQVTM and CDR2 is ANQGSEA in the germline V gene. The CDR3 covers 14 residues. CDR3 residues: CSVETLAGGGEQFF. The CDR3 region has the DNA TGCAGCGTTGAAACGCTAGCGGGGGGGGGTGAGCAGTTCTTC.

This clone appeared a single time. This rearrangement joins TRBV7-3 to TRBJ2-7; 8 nucleotides match TRBD1. The CDR3 covers 15 residues. Germline V lookup: CDR1 SGHTA, CDR2 FQGTGA. Unmatched junction bases numbered 11, after V lost 5 bases and J lost 5 bases. This CDR3 is CASSPTPDRENEQYF. As DNA, the CDR3 is TGTGCCAGCAGCCCCACCCCGGACAGGGAGAACGAGCAGTACTTC.

The chain is built from TRBV28 and TRBJ2-7; 13 bases match TRBD2. The CDR3 covers 15 residues. V lost 7 bases to trimming and J lost 3 bases; unmatched junction nucleotides: 6. Per germline, CDR1 MDHEN and CDR2 SYDVKM. CDR3 sequence: CASTPGLAGYYEQYF. The CDR3 coding sequence is TGTGCCAGCACCCCGGGACTAGCGGGATACTACGAGCAGTACTTC.

A few counts support this clone. The CDR3 here is CASSITGGGQPQHF. CDR3 DNA sequence: TGTGCCAGCAGTATTACAGGGGGCGGTCAGCCCCAGCATTTT. This chain links TRBV27 with TRBJ1-5, with 9 bases fitting TRBD1. Germline V lookup: CDR1 MNHEY, CDR2 SMNVEV (reference sequence). Trimming cost V 5 bases and J 6 bases; bases outside gene matches: 5. This CDR3 is built from 14 residues.

This rearrangement joins TRBV7-2 to TRBJ1-4; tentatively, D is TRBD1 (5 bases). With 4 bases removed from V and 7 bases from J, the gap between germline ends came to 16 bases. The CDR3 spans 15 residues. Germline V CDR1 and CDR2: SGHTA, FQGNSA. CDR3 bases: TGTGCCAGCAGCTCCCCGGGACGGGGCTTTGAAAAACTGTTTTTT. It codes for CASSSPGRGFEKLFF. The full variable domain, its missing parts supplied by reference TRBV7-2 and TRBJ1-4, is GAGVSQSPSNKVTEKGKDVELRCDPISGHTALYWYRQSLGQGLEFLIYFQGNSAPDKSGLPSDRFSAERTGGSVSTLTIQRTQQEDSAVYLCASSSPGRGFEKLFFGSGTQLSVL.

V and J are TRBV28 and TRBJ2-7, with TRBD1 as a possible D gene (6 bases). CDR1 MDHEN and CDR2 SYDVKM come from the germline V gene. The V end lost 5 bases, the J end lost 0 bases, and 11 bases lay between the germline ends. CDR3 length equals 14 residues. In nucleotides, the CDR3 is TGTGCCAGCAGTCGATTGGACAGCTCCTACGAGCAGTACTTC. This encodes CASSRLDSSYEQYF.

This clone was observed a few times. Other DNA sequences in this specimen translate into the identical CDR3. The rearrangement uses TRBV5-1 and TRBJ2-3; D gene uncertain. V gave up 0 bases and J gave up 5 bases, with 7 bases separating them. This CDR3 is 13 amino acids long. Per the germline V gene, CDR1 is SGHRS and CDR2 is YFSETQ. The chain's CDR3 is CASSLGYGDTQYF. The CDR3 DNA follows: TGCGCCAGCAGCTTGGGTTATGGAGATACGCAGTATTTT. Looking up the rest from reference TRBV5-1 and TRBJ2-3 gives the full variable domain: KAGVTQTPRYLIKTRGQQVTLSCSPISGHRSVSWYQQTPGQGLQFLFEYFSETQRNKGNFPGRFSGRQFSNSRSEMNVSTLELGDSALYLCASSLGYGDTQYFGPGTRLTVL.

The V and J genes are TRBV9 and TRBJ2-5, with D perhaps matching TRBD2 (5 bases). The CDR3 loop spans 14 amino acids. V was pared by 2 bases and J by 2 bases, with 10 bases between. Germline CDR1 reads SGDLS; CDR2 reads YYNGEE. DNA of the CDR3: TGTGCCAGCAGCGTCGCGGGCGTTCAAGAGACCCAGTACTTC. Encoded protein: CASSVAGVQETQYF. The full variable domain, completed using reference TRBV9 and TRBJ2-5, is DSGVTQTPKHLITATGQRVTLRCSPRSGDLSVYWYQQSLDQGLQFLIQYYNGEERAKGNILERFSAQQFPDLHSELNLSSLELGDSALYFCASSVAGVQETQYFGPGTRLLVL.

The chain is built from TRBV4-1 and TRBJ2-3; possibly TRBD2 for D (6 bases). The CDR3 runs 17 residues. V was clipped by 3 bases and J by 11 bases, with 27 bases between them. Germline CDR1 reads MGHRA; CDR2 reads YSYEKL. The CDR3 reads CASSQFVGRERLLKQYF. The CDR3 DNA is TGCGCCAGCAGCCAGTTCGTGGGACGGGAGCGCCTCTTGAAGCAGTATTTT.

This clone was seen a handful of times. This chain links TRBV4-3 with TRBJ1-4; D gene uncertain. From germline, CDR1 is LGHNA and CDR2 YSLEER. The germline V and J ends were trimmed by 1 base and 10 bases, with 7 bases remaining between them. The CDR3 has 12 residues. The CDR3 DNA sequence: TGCGCCAGCAGCCAAGTAAGAGGAAAACTGTTTTTT. The encoded protein is CASSQVRGKLFF.

The chain recombines TRBV5-1 with TRBJ2-5; 9 bases agree with TRBD1. J gave up 2 bases and V 3 bases, and 2 bases lay outside the gene matches. This CDR3 is built from 14 residues. CDR1 and CDR2 (germline): SGHRS, YFSETQ. The CDR3 here is CASSSGTGQETQYF. The CDR3 nucleotides are TGCGCCAGCAGCTCAGGGACAGGGCAAGAGACCCAGTACTTC.

In this sample, this clone turned up a few times. The chain links TRBV29-1 to TRBJ1-5; D is undetermined. The CDR3 contains 15 residues. Germline CDR1 reads SQVTM; CDR2 reads ANQGSEA. The V and J ends lost 4 bases and 4 bases respectively, with 17 bases between them. The CDR3, as DNA: TGCAGCGTTGCAGTTGGCGTTGCCGGGAATCAGCCCCAGCATTTT. It encodes CSVAVGVAGNQPQHF.

The rearrangement joins TRBV7-2 to TRBJ2-1; TRBD2 matches 7 bases. Trimming at V came to 5 bases and at J to 8 bases, leaving 15 bases not matched to a gene. The CDR3 covers 16 residues. CDR1 is SGHTA and CDR2 is FQGNSA in the germline V gene. CDR3 amino acids: CASSPNGASGLHEQFF. The CDR3 region has the DNA TGTGCCAGCAGCCCCAATGGGGCTAGCGGATTACATGAGCAGTTCTTC. The full variable domain, rest sourced from reference TRBV7-2 and TRBJ2-1, is GAGVSQSPSNKVTEKGKDVELRCDPISGHTALYWYRQSLGQGLEFLIYFQGNSAPDKSGLPSDRFSAERTGGSVSTLTIQRTQQEDSAVYLCASSPNGASGLHEQFFGPGTRLTVL.

The J gene is TRBJ2-7, the V gene TRBV30; TRBD1 might be the D (5 bases). V was trimmed by 8 bases and J by 4 bases, leaving 15 bases between them. Germline CDR1 is GTSNPN and CDR2 is SVGIG (reference sequence). This CDR3 region has 12 residues. The CDR3 sequence: CAHGLDKYEQYF. The CDR3 nucleotides read TGTGCCCACGGGCTGGACAAGTACGAGCAGTACTTC.

This chain links TRBV10-2 with TRBJ2-2; D is possibly TRBD1 or TRBD2 (5 bases each). This CDR3 is built from 13 residues. The germline CDR1 and CDR2 sequences are WSHSY and SAAADI. V gave up 4 bases and J gave up 8 bases, with 11 bases separating them. CDR3 nucleotides: TGCGCCAGCAGTGTGGGGGTGAAGGGGGAGCTGTTTTTT. Encoded protein: CASSVGVKGELFF.